This T cell receptor beta chain is from a study of blood T cell repertoires in COVID-19. Study-wide context: There were acute and convalescent COVID-19 samples, and they came from the United States, Italy and Spain. PBMCs, B-cell-depleted T cells, or T cells provided the cDNA or gDNA that made up the material.

Per the original data handling: Quantification of nucleated cells was approximated via reference gene primer amplification. The method was immunoSEQ multiplex PCR; TCRdb's version includes in-frame clones alone and lacks a portion of them. The V and J calls and the clone size are those of that table, but D and trimming were determined from the DNA. Seen here are over 70,000 clones, more than 85% observed once, and the top ten hold around 2.5%. Germline V lookup: CDR1 MNHNS, CDR2 SASEGT. V was clipped by 3 bases and J by 4 bases; unmatched bases: 13. CDR3 length: 18 residues. Input material: peripheral blood. The chain has TRBV6-1 and TRBJ2-3; 10 bases fit TRBD1. The receptor was isolated from a human donor with active COVID-19. The donor label of this sample is uncertain. CDR3 protein: CASSEILAGQGIPDTQYF. Here the CDR3 DNA reads TGTGCCAGCAGTGAGATCCTGGCGGGACAGGGGATTCCAGATACGCAGTATTTT.